The 22 T cell receptor beta chains given below trace back to one sample, sequenced in a study of CD8 T cells in Susac syndrome. Random hexamers primed reverse transcription of about 0.5 to 1 ug RNA. TCRdb ran MiXCR on the immunoSEQ multiplex PCR reads and lists one entry per CDR3 protein. This table holds under 70,000 distinct CDR3 sequences, more than 80% found once. Sequenced input: CD8+ T cells from PBMCs. The receptors come from a human donor in good health.

This rearrangement joins TRBV28 to TRBJ2-5, with D possibly being TRBD1 or TRBD2 (5 bases each). The CDR3 runs to 17 residues. Looked up from germline, CDR1 is MDHEN and CDR2 is SYDVKM. Trimming took 8 bases from V and 1 from J, leaving 23 bases between them. The CDR3 sequence is CASSRGERFGPQETQYF. DNA for the CDR3: TGTGCCAGCTCACGAGGGGAGCGGTTCGGTCCCCAAGAGACCCAGTACTTC.

V and J are TRBV12-5 and TRBJ2-6; TRBD1 agrees at 7 bases. The germline V gene encodes CDR1 LGHNT and CDR2 FRNRAP. V shed 4 bases and J 2 bases; nucleotides not matched to a gene: 2. The length of the CDR3 is 15 residues. CDR3 sequence: CASGWQGAGANVLTF. In DNA, the CDR3 is TGTGCTAGTGGTTGGCAGGGGGCTGGGGCCAACGTCCTGACTTTC.

This chain connects TRBV5-5 to TRBJ2-7; D remains ambiguous. With 4 bases removed from V and 2 bases from J, the gap between germline ends came to 7 bases. The CDR3 is 12 residues long. Germline V gene lookup returns CDR1 SGHKS and CDR2 YYEKEE (reference sequence). CDR3 sequence reads: CASSPPAYEQYF. CDR3 DNA: TGTGCCAGCAGCCCTCCCGCCTACGAGCAGTACTTC.

This chain joins TRBV5-1 and TRBJ1-3, with unresolved D. V was cut by 0 bases and J by 3 bases, with 7 bases left in between. This CDR3 spans 14 amino acids. In germline, CDR1 is SGHRS, CDR2 YFSETQ. This CDR3 reads CASSLGADGNTIYF. The DNA of the CDR3 is TGCGCCAGCAGCTTGGGGGCGGATGGAAACACCATATATTTT.

The chain has TRBV12-3 or TRBV12-4 and TRBJ2-7; perhaps TRBD1 as D (6 bases). This CDR3 has 14 amino acids. The ends were cut back, 5 bases at V and 5 bases at J, with 16 bases in the middle. DNA of the CDR3: TGTGCCAGCAGTGGAGCACGGACAGCGGACGAGCAGTACTTC. This sequence encodes CASSGARTADEQYF.

The chain has TRBV9 and TRBJ2-1, with D maybe TRBD2 (5 bases). CDR1 SGDLS and CDR2 YYNGEE come from the germline V gene. V lost 2 bases and J 8 bases, leaving 17 bases between the germline ends. The CDR3 covers 15 residues. CDR3 amino acids: CASSVEGLGYDEQFF. CDR3 nucleotide sequence: TGTGCCAGCAGCGTTGAGGGTTTAGGGTACGATGAGCAGTTCTTC.

The chain joins TRBV9 to TRBJ2-2; the D gene could be TRBD1 or TRBD2 (5 bases each). CDR1 is SGDLS and CDR2 is YYNGEE in the germline V gene. There are 15 residues in the CDR3. Trimming took 3 bases from V and 4 from J, leaving 13 bases between them. CDR3 sequence: CASSGRDLSTGELFF. The DNA for the CDR3 is TGTGCCAGCAGCGGAAGGGACCTAAGCACCGGGGAGCTGTTTTTT.

V usage is TRBV10-3 and J usage is TRBJ1-5; D remains ambiguous. The CDR3 is made up of 17 amino acids. Germline CDR1 and CDR2: ENHRY and SYGVKD. V was pared by 0 bases and J by 3 bases, with 15 bases between. The CDR3 bases are TGTGCCATCAGTGAGTCTGGAGAGGGAAGTCCCAATCAGCCCCAGCATTTT. Its translation is CAISESGEGSPNQPQHF.

The chain recombines TRBV27 with TRBJ2-7, with 11 bases fitting TRBD1. CDR3 length: 14 residues. Germline values: CDR1 MNHEY, CDR2 SMNVEV (reference sequence). V shed 5 bases, J shed 6 bases, and the junction held 6 bases outside the gene matches. The CDR3 bases are TGTGCCAGCAGTCCCGCCGGGACAGGGGGCGAGCAGTACTTC. The encoded protein is CASSPAGTGGEQYF.

The chain has TRBV12-5 and TRBJ1-2; maybe TRBD1 (5 bases). Germline V CDR1 and CDR2: LGHNT, FRNRAP. This CDR3 comprises 14 residues. Trimming removed 2 bases at V and 4 bases at J, with 11 bases between. CDR3 amino acids: CASGLPTGGYGYTF. CDR3 coding DNA: TGTGCTAGTGGTTTGCCCACCGGGGGCTATGGCTACACCTTC.

CDR3 in DNA: TGTGCCAGCAAATATCAAGGGTTCCATGAGCAGTTCTTC. Translated: CASKYQGFHEQFF. This chain uses TRBV27 with TRBJ2-1, with D uncertain. V was shortened by 7 bases and J by 8 bases, with 15 bases between the two germline ends. This CDR3 has 13 amino acids. Germline V CDR1 and CDR2: MNHEY, SMNVEV (reference sequence).

This chain connects TRBV20-1 to TRBJ2-7; D gene uncertain. Germline assignment: CDR1 DFQATT and CDR2 SNEGSKA (reference sequence). Trimming removed 6 bases from V and 0 bases from J, with 12 bases in between. This CDR3 comprises 13 residues. CDR3 loop: CSAQDGYSYEQYF. CDR3 nucleotides: TGCAGTGCCCAGGACGGTTACTCCTACGAGCAGTACTTC.

The V and J genes are TRBV23-1 and TRBJ2-7; TRBD1 matches at 9 bases. TRBV23-1 falls under the ORF class, with uncertain function. The CDR3 length is 17 residues. V was pared by 3 bases and J by 3 bases, with 12 bases of the junction left unmatched. CDR3 sequence reads: CASSHYYRDRDLYEQYF. The CDR3 DNA follows: TGCGCCAGCAGTCATTATTACCGGGACAGGGATCTCTACGAGCAGTACTTC.

V and J are TRBV10-3 and TRBJ2-1; D is unresolved. The CDR3 extends over 17 amino acids. Germline CDR1 is ENHRY and CDR2 is SYGVKD. The V and J ends lost 0 bases and 0 bases respectively, with 12 bases between them. The CDR3 region is CAISESGNQDSYNEQFF. The CDR3 DNA sequence: TGTGCCATCAGTGAGTCGGGGAACCAGGACTCCTACAATGAGCAGTTCTTC.

V usage is TRBV27 and J usage is TRBJ2-5, with 10 positions matching TRBD2. In germline, CDR1 is MNHEY, CDR2 SMNVEV (reference sequence). The CDR3 runs 18 residues. V was pared by 3 bases and J by 5 bases, with 15 bases of the junction left unmatched. The CDR3 spells CASSFLSGGPGMMETQYF. CDR3 coding DNA: TGTGCCAGCAGTTTCCTTAGCGGGGGGCCCGGAATGATGGAGACCCAGTACTTC.

The chain couples TRBV28 to TRBJ2-7; no reliable D call. V shed 5 bases and J shed 8 bases, with 10 bases lying between them. The CDR3 covers 11 residues. CDR1 MDHEN and CDR2 SYDVKM come from the germline V gene. CDR3 sequence: CASSPSWKQYF. DNA of the CDR3: TGTGCCAGCAGTCCTTCCTGGAAGCAGTACTTC.

The chain carries TRBV5-1 and TRBJ1-3; D is possibly TRBD1 (5 bases). CDR1 is SGHRS and CDR2 is YFSETQ in the germline V gene. The CDR3 extends over 14 amino acids. Trimming pared 2 bases from V and 1 base from J, leaving 7 bases between. The chain's CDR3 is CASSFQGSGNTIYF. The DNA of the CDR3 is TGCGCCAGCAGCTTTCAGGGATCTGGAAACACCATATATTTT.

The V call is TRBV2, the J call TRBJ2-3; D possibly corresponds to TRBD1 (5 bases). The germline V and J ends were trimmed by 8 bases and 4 bases, with 13 bases remaining between them. CDR1 is SNHLY and CDR2 is FYNNEI in the germline V gene. This CDR3 comprises 13 residues. The CDR3 loop reads CASVGARADTQYF. CDR3 sequence (DNA): TGTGCCAGCGTTGGGGCAAGGGCAGATACGCAGTATTTT.

J is TRBJ1-2 and V is TRBV25-1; D not resolved. V lost 3 bases, J lost 2 bases, and 7 bases lay in between. CDR3 length equals 13 residues. CDR1 MGHDK and CDR2 SYGVNS come from the germline V gene. Here the CDR3 DNA reads TGTGCCAGCAGTGAGGAAGGGAACTATGGCTACACCTTC. It yields the protein CASSEEGNYGYTF.

CDR3 loop: CASSSSGGYNEQFF. The CDR3 DNA sequence: TGTGCCAGCAGCTCATCAGGGGGCTACAATGAGCAGTTCTTC. The chain links TRBV7-9 to TRBJ2-1; TRBD1 aligns across 7 bases. After removal of 4 bases from V and 3 bases from J, the junction contained 3 bases not matched to a gene. Germline CDR1 SEHNR, CDR2 FQNEAQ (reference sequence). This CDR3 has 14 amino acids.

The CDR3 region has the DNA TGCGCCAGCAGCCATCCCGGGTCTCCAGACGAGCAGTACTTC. Translated: CASSHPGSPDEQYF. The V gene is TRBV4-1, the J gene TRBJ2-7; no clear D. This CDR3 contains 14 residues. The V end was cut by 3 bases, the J end by 5 bases, with 14 bases between. Germline lookup yields CDR1 MGHRA and CDR2 YSYEKL.

V and J are TRBV12-3 or TRBV12-4 and TRBJ1-3; D gene ambiguous. V lost 6 bases, J lost 8 bases, and 17 bases lay in between. CDR3 size: 14 residues. The CDR3: CASSPNGWVDTIYF. Here the CDR3 DNA reads TGTGCCAGCAGCCCTAATGGGTGGGTCGACACCATATATTTT.